The next 6 T cell receptor beta chains were all read from a single sample in a study of response to subunit inactivated influenza vaccine. TCRdb re-derived calls from the RT-PCR reads in MiXCR, one entry per CDR3 protein. The table lists around 580,000 distinct CDR3 sequences, approximately 10% of them singletons, with about a tenth in the top ten. This specimen was PBMCs from blood, taken on the day of vaccination. The origin of the receptors is a man in his fifties or sixties who received an inactivated influenza vaccine.

This clonotype was detected only a few times. This rearrangement joins TRBV24-1 to TRBJ1-5; D remains unclear. CDR1 is KGHDR and CDR2 is SFDVKD in the germline V gene. CDR3 length: 11 amino acids. V dropped 8 bases and J dropped 7 bases, with 8 bases sitting between them. The CDR3 DNA is TGTGCCACCAAGGGTAAACAGCCCCAGCATTTT. It translates to CATKGKQPQHF.

There are a few counts of this clonotype. CDR3 in amino acids: CSAGGGSAYEQYF. In DNA form, the CDR3 reads TGCAGTGCTGGAGGAGGGTCAGCCTACGAGCAGTACTTC. The chain employs TRBV20-1 and TRBJ2-7, with D tentatively TRBD2 (6 bases). V lost 5 bases, J lost 2 bases, and 13 bases lay in between. The CDR3 runs to 13 residues. Germline V CDR1 and CDR2: DFQATT, SNEGSKA (reference sequence).

The chain uses TRBV4-2 and TRBJ2-5; a weak D match, TRBD1 (5 bases). The CDR3 is made up of 17 amino acids. CDR1 LGHNA and CDR2 YNFKEQ come from the germline V gene. Trimming removed 0 bases from V and 4 bases from J, with 18 bases in between. DNA of the CDR3: TGTGCCAGCAGCCAAGAAGTGGACACTGGATCGGGAGAGACCCAGTACTTC. This codes for CASSQEVDTGSGETQYF.

The CDR3 spells CASSSPGTSESTDTQYF. As DNA, the CDR3 is TGCGCCAGCAGTTCTCCCGGGACTAGCGAAAGCACAGATACGCAGTATTTT. This chain joins TRBV10-1 and TRBJ2-3; 10 positions agree with TRBD2. The CDR3 loop spans 17 amino acids. V trimming: 5 bases; J trimming: 0 bases; junction bases outside the gene matches: 8. The germline CDR1 and CDR2 sequences are WNHNN and SYGVQD (reference sequence).

The chain couples TRBV4-1 to TRBJ2-2; 11 positions agree with TRBD1. This CDR3 comprises 16 residues. The V segment lost 6 bases and the J segment 7 bases; nucleotides outside the gene matches: 10. Germline V CDR1 and CDR2: MGHRA, YSYEKL. In DNA form, the CDR3 reads TGCGCCAGCAGGGTTGGACAGGGGGCGCGAGGCGGGGAGCTGTTTTTT. This encodes CASRVGQGARGGELFF.

The genes are TRBV6-2 or TRBV6-3 and TRBJ2-5; D gene uncertain. The V end was cut by 5 bases, the J end by 5 bases, with 27 bases between. The CDR3 has 18 residues. The germline gives CDR1 MNHEY, CDR2 SVGEGT. The CDR3 loop is CASSPTPPRPDFLETQYF. In DNA form, the CDR3 reads TGTGCCAGCAGTCCCACACCTCCCCGGCCAGACTTCCTGGAGACCCAGTACTTC.